Sequencing of this T cell receptor beta chain was carried out in a study of blood T cell repertoires in COVID-19. Study as a whole: T cells, B-cell-depleted T cells, or PBMCs provided the cDNA or gDNA that served as material.

CDR3 length equals 15 residues. CDR1 KGHSH and CDR2 LQKENI come from the germline V gene. V shed 5 bases and J 1 base; nucleotides not matched to a gene: 4. Here immunoSEQ multiplex PCR was the method, and the copy in TCRdb shows in-frame clones only, minus some. The repertoire holds just over 150,000 clones, with around nine tenths as singletons. Sequences were obtained from peripheral blood. This chain uses TRBV18 with TRBJ1-2, with 10 bases fitting TRBD1. The receptor was derived from a woman aged 70 to 79 with acute or convalescent COVID-19. The CDR3 DNA reads as TGTGCCAGCTCAAAAGGGACAGGGGATAACTATGGCTACACCTTC. Translating it yields CASSKGTGDNYGYTF.